The T cell receptor (beta chain) under discussion was sequenced for a study of a mutant IDH1 vaccine in newly diagnosed glioma. As for time point: week 35, safety follow-up. A 20-mer mutant IDH1 peptide at 300 ug was injected subcutaneously with topical imiquimod. This clone was counted once. The antigen is not known. Sequencing was performed with immunoSEQ multiplex PCR; in TCRdb, only in-frame clones are kept and a portion is missing. The table has tens of thousands of clones, more than 70% seen once. The sample in question was PBMCs, obtained from a glioma patient whose treatment included an IDH1 peptide vaccine. The TCR was taken from a man between 18 and 35 years old with glioma.

CDR3 bases: TGTGCCAGCAGCCCTGGACAGGGCGGCGACATTCAGTACTTC. It is translated as CASSPGQGGDIQYF. V and J are TRBV7-9 and TRBJ2-4; 8 bases map to TRBD1. Germline-derived CDR1 and CDR2 are SEHNR and FQNEAQ (reference sequence). The CDR3 length is 14 residues. V lost 5 bases, J lost 8 bases, and 8 bases stayed unmatched.